This T cell receptor beta chain appears in the sequencing data of a study of blood T cell repertoires in COVID-19. On the study more broadly: The cDNA or gDNA used as material had been derived from T cells, B-cell-depleted T cells, or PBMCs.

This clone has more than one count but fewer than ten. Per the study methods: Amplification of reference gene primers provided the estimated nucleated cell counts. TCRdb keeps only in-frame clones here, not all; method: immunoSEQ multiplex PCR. Clone size and V and J calls were adopted from that table, with D and trimming inferred from the DNA. The sample has about 99,000 clones; over 80% are singletons. This CDR3 comprises 16 residues. The germline CDR1 and CDR2 sequences are SGHRS and YFSETQ. The junction had 5 bases not matched to a gene; V was cut back by 3 bases and J by 2 bases. Sequenced material: peripheral blood. The origin of this receptor is a man between 70 and 80 years old with active or convalescent COVID-19. This rearrangement joins TRBV5-1 to TRBJ1-4, with 9 nucleotides matching TRBD1. The CDR3 DNA is TGCGCCAGCAGCTCGGGAGACAGGGGGACTAATGAAAAACTGTTTTTT. Encoded protein: CASSSGDRGTNEKLFF. Together with reference TRBV5-1 and TRBJ1-4, the CDR3 gives the full variable domain: KAGVTQTPRYLIKTRGQQVTLSCSPISGHRSVSWYQQTPGQGLQFLFEYFSETQRNKGNFPGRFSGRQFSNSRSEMNVSTLELGDSALYLCASSSGDRGTNEKLFFGSGTQLSVL.